Listed here is a single T cell receptor beta chain. These data come from a study of blood T cell repertoires in COVID-19. Unmatched junction bases numbered 8, after V lost 0 bases and J lost 6 bases. The CDR3 is 16 residues long. In germline, CDR1 is LGHNA, CDR2 YSLEER. Clones were sequenced by immunoSEQ multiplex PCR, and TCRdb holds only the in-frame ones, with some missing. Among about 170,000 clones listed, about 89% were seen once. The chain joins TRBV4-3 to TRBJ2-1, with 7 bases aligning to TRBD2. The receptor comes from a woman aged 18 to 35 who had recovered from COVID-19. Sequenced sample: PBMCs or T cells enriched from blood (not recorded which). The DNA of the CDR3 is TGCGCCAGCAGCCAAGATGTCGGGAGGAGGGGCAATGAGCAGTTCTTC. Protein: CASSQDVGRRGNEQFF.